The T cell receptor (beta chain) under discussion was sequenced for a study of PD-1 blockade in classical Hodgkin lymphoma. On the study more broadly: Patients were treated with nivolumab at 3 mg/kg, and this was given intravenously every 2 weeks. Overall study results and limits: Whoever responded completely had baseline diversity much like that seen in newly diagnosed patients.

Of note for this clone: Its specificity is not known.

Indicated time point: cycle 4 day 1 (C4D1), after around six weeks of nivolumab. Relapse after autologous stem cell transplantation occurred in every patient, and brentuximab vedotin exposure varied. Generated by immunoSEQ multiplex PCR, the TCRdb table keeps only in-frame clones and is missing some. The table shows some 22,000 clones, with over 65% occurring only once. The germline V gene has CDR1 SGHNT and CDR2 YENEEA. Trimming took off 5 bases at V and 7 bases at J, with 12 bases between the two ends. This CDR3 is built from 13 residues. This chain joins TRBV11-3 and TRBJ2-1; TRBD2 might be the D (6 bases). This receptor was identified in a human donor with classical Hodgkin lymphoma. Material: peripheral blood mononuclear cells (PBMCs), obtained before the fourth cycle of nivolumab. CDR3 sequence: CASSLEGENEQFF. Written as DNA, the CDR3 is TGTGCCAGCAGCCTGGAGGGCGAAAATGAGCAGTTCTTC.